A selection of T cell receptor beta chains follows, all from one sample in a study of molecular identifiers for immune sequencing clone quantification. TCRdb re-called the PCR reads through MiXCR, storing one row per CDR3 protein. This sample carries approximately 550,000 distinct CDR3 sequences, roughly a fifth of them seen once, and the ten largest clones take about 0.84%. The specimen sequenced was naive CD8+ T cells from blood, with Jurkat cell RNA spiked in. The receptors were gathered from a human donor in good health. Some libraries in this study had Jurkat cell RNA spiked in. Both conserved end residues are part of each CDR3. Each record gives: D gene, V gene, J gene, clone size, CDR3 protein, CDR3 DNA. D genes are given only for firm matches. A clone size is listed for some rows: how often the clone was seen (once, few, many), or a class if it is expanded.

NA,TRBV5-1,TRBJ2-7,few,CASSMTGTATYEQYF,TGCGCCAGCAGCATGACCGGGACGGCGACCTACGAGCAGTACTTC
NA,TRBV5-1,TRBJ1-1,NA,CASSLGFGRTVLSEAFF,TGCGCCAGCAGCTTGGGTTTTGGGCGGACAGTTCTTTCTGAAGCTTTCTTT
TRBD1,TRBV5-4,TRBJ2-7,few,CASSLVTGGDYEQYF,TGTGCCAGCAGCTTGGTGACAGGGGGGGACTACGAGCAGTACTTC
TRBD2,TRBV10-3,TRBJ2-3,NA,CAISVPGLGKYF,TGTGCCATCAGTGTGCCGGGACTAGGGAAGTATTTT
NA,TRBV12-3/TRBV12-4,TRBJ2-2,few,CASSLYPANTGELFF,TGTGCCAGCAGTTTATACCCGGCGAACACCGGGGAGCTGTTTTTT
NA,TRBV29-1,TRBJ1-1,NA,CSVRLTGNTEAFF,TGCAGCGTAAGACTGACAGGGAACACTGAAGCTTTCTTT
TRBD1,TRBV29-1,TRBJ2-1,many,CSVNSGGDYNEQFF,TGCAGCGTTAATTCAGGGGGCGACTACAATGAGCAGTTCTTC
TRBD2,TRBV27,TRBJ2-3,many,CASSLLAGGPGDTQYF,TGTGCCAGCAGCCTCCTTGCGGGGGGGCCGGGAGATACGCAGTATTTT
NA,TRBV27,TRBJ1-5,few,CASSLSSGINQPQHF,TGTGCCAGCAGTTTATCGTCCGGTATCAATCAGCCCCAGCATTTT
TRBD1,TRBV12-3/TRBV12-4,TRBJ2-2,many,CASSDRETGELFF,TGTGCCAGCAGTGACAGGGAAACCGGGGAGCTGTTTTTT
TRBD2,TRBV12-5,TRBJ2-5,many,CASGPDVLAGGRETQYF,TGTGCTAGTGGTCCAGACGTCCTGGCGGGGGGGCGAGAGACCCAGTACTTC
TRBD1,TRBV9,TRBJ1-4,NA,CASSADRGNEKLFF,TGTGCCAGCAGCGCAGACAGGGGCAATGAAAAACTGTTTTTT
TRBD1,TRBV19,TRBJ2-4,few,CASSIGHRGQNIQYF,TGTGCCAGTAGTATAGGCCACAGGGGGCAAAACATTCAGTACTTC
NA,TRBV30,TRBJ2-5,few,CAWNFGGEETQYF,TGTGCCTGGAACTTCGGGGGAGAAGAGACCCAGTACTTC
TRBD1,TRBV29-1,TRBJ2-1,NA,CSVEPGRGSSTLGDEQFF,TGCAGCGTTGAGCCGGGCAGGGGGTCCTCAACCTTGGGCGATGAGCAGTTCTTC
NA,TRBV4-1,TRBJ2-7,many,CASSQERGYEQYF,TGCGCCAGCAGCCAAGAAAGGGGCTACGAGCAGTACTTC
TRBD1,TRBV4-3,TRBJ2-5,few,CASSHGTGLQETQYF,TGCGCCAGCAGCCACGGGACAGGACTCCAAGAGACCCAGTACTTC
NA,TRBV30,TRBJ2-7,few,CAWGVTGLGTEQYF,TGTGCCTGGGGGGTAACAGGGCTCGGAACCGAGCAGTACTTC
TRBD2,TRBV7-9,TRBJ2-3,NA,CASSLAPRLATDTQYF,TGTGCCAGCAGCTTAGCCCCCCGACTAGCAACAGATACGCAGTATTTT
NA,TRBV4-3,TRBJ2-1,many,CASSQNRVQFF,TGCGCCAGCAGCCAGAACAGGGTGCAGTTCTTC
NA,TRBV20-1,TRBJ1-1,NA,CSARDSGDAYSNTEAFF,TGCAGTGCTAGAGATTCGGGAGACGCCTATTCGAACACTGAAGCTTTCTTT